This T cell receptor (beta chain) is from a study of blood T cell repertoires in COVID-19. V lost 3 bases and J lost 3; bases outside the gene matches: 7. From germline, CDR1 is LGHNA and CDR2 YNFKEQ. There are 15 residues in the CDR3. Sequenced by immunoSEQ multiplex PCR; TCRdb stores in-frame clones only, minus some. Among roughly 170,000 clones listed, under 90% were seen once. The sequencing input was peripheral blood. The receptor was derived from a human donor in a cohort sampled during active COVID-19. This chain uses TRBV4-2 with TRBJ2-7; 8 bases are shared with TRBD1. The CDR3 reads CASSQIGQGNYEQYF. CDR3 in DNA: TGTGCCAGCAGCCAGATAGGACAGGGAAACTACGAGCAGTACTTC.